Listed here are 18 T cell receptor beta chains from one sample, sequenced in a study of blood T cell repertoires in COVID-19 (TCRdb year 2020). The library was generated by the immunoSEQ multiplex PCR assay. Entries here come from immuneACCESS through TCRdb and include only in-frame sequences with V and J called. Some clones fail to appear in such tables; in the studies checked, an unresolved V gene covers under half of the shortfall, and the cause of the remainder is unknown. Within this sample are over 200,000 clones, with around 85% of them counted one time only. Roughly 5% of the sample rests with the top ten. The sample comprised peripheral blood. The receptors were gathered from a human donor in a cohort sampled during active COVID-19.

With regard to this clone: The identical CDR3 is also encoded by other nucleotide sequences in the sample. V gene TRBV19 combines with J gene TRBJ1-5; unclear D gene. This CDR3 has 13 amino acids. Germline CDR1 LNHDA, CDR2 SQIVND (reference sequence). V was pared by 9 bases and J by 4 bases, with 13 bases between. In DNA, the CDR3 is TGTGCCAGCCGTGGGCAGGCTAATCAGCCCCAGCATTTT. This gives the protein CASRGQANQPQHF.

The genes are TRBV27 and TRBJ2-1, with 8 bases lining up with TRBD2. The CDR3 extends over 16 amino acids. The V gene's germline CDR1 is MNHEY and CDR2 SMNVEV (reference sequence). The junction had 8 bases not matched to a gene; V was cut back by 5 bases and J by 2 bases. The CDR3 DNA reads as TGTGCCAGCAGTATGAGGACTAGCCGCCCCTACAATGAGCAGTTCTTC. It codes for CASSMRTSRPYNEQFF.

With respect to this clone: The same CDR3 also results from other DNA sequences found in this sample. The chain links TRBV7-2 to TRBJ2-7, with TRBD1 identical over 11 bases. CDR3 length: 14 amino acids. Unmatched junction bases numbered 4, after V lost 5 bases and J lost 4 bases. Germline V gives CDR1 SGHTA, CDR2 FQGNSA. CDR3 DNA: TGTGCCAGCAGCCCGGACAGGGGGCGGTACGAGCAGTACTTC. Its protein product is CASSPDRGRYEQYF. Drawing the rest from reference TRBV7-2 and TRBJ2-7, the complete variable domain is GAGVSQSPSNKVTEKGKDVELRCDPISGHTALYWYRQSLGQGLEFLIYFQGNSAPDKSGLPSDRFSAERTGGSVSTLTIQRTQQEDSAVYLCASSPDRGRYEQYFGPGTRLTVT.

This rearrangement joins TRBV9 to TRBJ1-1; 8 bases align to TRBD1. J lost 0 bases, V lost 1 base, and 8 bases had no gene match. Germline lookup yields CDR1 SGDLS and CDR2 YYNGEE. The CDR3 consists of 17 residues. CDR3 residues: CASSVSARQGMNTEAFF. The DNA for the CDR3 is TGTGCCAGCAGCGTATCGGCTAGACAGGGGATGAACACTGAAGCTTTCTTT.

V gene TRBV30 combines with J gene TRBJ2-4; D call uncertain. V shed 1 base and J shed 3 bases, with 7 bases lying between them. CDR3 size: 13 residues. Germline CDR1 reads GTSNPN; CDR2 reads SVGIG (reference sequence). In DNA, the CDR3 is TGTGCCTGGAGTGGCTATGGCAAAAACATTCAGTACTTC. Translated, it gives CAWSGYGKNIQYF.

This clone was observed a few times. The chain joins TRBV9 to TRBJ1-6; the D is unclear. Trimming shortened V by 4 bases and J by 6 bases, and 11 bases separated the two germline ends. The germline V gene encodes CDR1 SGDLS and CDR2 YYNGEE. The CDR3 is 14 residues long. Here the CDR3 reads CASSFWEFNSPLHF. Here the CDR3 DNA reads TGTGCCAGCAGCTTCTGGGAGTTTAATTCACCCCTCCACTTT.

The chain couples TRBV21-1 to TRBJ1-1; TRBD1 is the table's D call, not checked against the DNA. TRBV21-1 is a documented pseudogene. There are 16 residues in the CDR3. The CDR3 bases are TGTGCCAGCAGCCCGGGACAGATCACTTCATCGCCTGAAGCTTTCTTT. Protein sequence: CASSPGQITSSPEAFF.

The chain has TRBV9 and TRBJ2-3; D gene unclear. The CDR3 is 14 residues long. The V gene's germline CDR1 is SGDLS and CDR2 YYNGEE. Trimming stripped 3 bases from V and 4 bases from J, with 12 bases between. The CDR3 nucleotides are TGTGCCAGCAGCGCCAGTGGCCTAGCAGATACGCAGTATTTT. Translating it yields CASSASGLADTQYF.

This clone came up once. The DNA of the CDR3 is TGTGCCAGCAGCTTGGGACTAGCGGCACAAGAGACCCAGTACTTC. Translated: CASSLGLAAQETQYF. The chain employs TRBV7-2 and TRBJ2-5; TRBD2 agrees at 11 bases. There are 15 residues in the CDR3. In germline, CDR1 is SGHTA, CDR2 FQGNSA. With V trimmed by 3 bases and J by 2 bases, 2 bases remained unmatched.

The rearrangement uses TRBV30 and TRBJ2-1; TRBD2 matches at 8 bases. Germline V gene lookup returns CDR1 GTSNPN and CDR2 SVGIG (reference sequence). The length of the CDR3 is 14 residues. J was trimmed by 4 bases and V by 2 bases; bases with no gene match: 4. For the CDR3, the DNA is TGTGCCTGGAGTTTGAGCGGGAGTTACAATGAGCAGTTCTTC. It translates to CAWSLSGSYNEQFF. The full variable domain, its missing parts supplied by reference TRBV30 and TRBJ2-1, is SQTIHQWPATLVQPVGSPLSLECTVEGTSNPNLYWYRQAAGRGLQLLFYSVGIGQISSEVPQNLSASRPQDRQFILSSKKLLLSDSGFYLCAWSLSGSYNEQFFGPGTRLTVL.

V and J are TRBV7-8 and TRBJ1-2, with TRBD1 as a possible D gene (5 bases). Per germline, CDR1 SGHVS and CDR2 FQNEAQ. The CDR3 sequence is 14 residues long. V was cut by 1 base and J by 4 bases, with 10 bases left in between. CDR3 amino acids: CASSLVHGGYGYTF. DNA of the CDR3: TGTGCCAGCAGCTTAGTCCACGGGGGCTATGGCTACACCTTC.

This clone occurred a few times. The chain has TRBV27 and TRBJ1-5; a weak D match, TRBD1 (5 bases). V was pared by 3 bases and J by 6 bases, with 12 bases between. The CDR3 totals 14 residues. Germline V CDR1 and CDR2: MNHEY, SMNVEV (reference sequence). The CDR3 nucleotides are TGTGCCAGCAGTTTCGGGGGGAATAGTCAGCCCCAGCATTTT. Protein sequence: CASSFGGNSQPQHF.

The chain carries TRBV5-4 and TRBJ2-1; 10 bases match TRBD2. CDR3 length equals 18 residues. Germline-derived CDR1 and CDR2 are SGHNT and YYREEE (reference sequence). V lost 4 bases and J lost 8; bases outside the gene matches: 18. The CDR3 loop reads CASSTAPTSGAGPDEQFF. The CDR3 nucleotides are TGTGCCAGCAGCACAGCGCCAACTAGCGGGGCAGGGCCGGATGAGCAGTTCTTC.

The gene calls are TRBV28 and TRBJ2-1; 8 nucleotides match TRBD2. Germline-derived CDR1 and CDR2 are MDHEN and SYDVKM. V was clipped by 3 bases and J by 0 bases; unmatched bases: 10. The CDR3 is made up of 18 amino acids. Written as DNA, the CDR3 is TGTGCCAGCAGTTTCCCTTCGACTAGCGCCCGCTCCTACAATGAGCAGTTCTTC. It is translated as CASSFPSTSARSYNEQFF.

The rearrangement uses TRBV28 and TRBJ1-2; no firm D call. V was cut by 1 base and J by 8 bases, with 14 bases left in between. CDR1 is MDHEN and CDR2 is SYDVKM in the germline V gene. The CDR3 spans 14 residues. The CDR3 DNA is TGTGCCAGCAGTTTATTCCAGAAAAGCGGCGGCTACACCTTC. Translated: CASSLFQKSGGYTF.

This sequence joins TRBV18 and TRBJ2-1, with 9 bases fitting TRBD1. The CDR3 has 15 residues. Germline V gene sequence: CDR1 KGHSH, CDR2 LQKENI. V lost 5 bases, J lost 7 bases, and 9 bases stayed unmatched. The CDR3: CASSVVGTGNNEQFF. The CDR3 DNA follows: TGTGCCAGCTCAGTTGTCGGGACAGGGAATAATGAGCAGTTCTTC.

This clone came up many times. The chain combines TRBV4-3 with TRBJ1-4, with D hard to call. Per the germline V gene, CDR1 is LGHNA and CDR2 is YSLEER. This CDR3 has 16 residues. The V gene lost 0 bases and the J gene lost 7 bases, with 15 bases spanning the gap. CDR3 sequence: CASSQERSGMGEKLFF. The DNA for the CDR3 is TGCGCCAGCAGCCAAGAACGTAGCGGTATGGGTGAAAAACTGTTTTTT.

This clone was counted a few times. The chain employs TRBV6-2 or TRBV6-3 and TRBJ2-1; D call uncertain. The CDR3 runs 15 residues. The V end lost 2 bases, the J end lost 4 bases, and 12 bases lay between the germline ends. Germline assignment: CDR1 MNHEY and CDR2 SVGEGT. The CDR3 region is CASSYVVEQYNEQFF. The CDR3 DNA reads TGTGCCAGCAGTTACGTAGTAGAGCAATACAATGAGCAGTTCTTC.